The clone carrying this T cell receptor (beta chain) was observed at least ten times. Assay: immunoSEQ multiplex PCR; the TCRdb copy retains only in-frame clones and omits some. The repertoire holds about 42,000 clones, with just over 85% as singletons. V shed 7 bases, J shed 12 bases, and the junction held 6 bases outside the gene matches. This CDR3 region has 10 residues. Germline values: CDR1 GTSNPN, CDR2 SVGIG (reference sequence). The data originate from a study of OX40 agonist ivuxolimab in advanced cancers. The specimen was CD4+ or CD8+ T cells sorted from blood, collected in a trial of the OX40 agonist ivuxolimab. The TCR comes from an adult with an advanced solid tumor such as melanoma, head and neck, liver or kidney cancer. The chain carries TRBV30 and TRBJ2-1; 7 bases are a match to TRBD2. The CDR3 is CALKRGVQFF. DNA of the CDR3: TGTGCCTTGAAGCGGGGAGTGCAGTTCTTC.